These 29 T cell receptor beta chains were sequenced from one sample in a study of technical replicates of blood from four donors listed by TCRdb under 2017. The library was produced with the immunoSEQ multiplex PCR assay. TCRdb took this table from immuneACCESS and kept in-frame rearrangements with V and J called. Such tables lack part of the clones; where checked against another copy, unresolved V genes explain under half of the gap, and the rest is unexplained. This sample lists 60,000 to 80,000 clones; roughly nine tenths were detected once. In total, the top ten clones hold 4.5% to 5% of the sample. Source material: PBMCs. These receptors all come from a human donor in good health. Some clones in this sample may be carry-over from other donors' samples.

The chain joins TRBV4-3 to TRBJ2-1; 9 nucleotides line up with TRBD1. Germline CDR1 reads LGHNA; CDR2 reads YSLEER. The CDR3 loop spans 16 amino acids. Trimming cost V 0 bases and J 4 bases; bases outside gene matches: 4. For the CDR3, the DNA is TGCGCCAGCAGCCAAGATCAACAGGGGGCTTACAATGAGCAGTTCTTC. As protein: CASSQDQQGAYNEQFF.

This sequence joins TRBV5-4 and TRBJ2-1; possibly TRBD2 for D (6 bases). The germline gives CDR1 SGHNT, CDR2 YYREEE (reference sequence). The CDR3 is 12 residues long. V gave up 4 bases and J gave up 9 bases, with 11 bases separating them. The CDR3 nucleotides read TGTGCCAGCAGCGTAACTAGCAGTGAGCAGTTCTTC. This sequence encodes CASSVTSSEQFF.

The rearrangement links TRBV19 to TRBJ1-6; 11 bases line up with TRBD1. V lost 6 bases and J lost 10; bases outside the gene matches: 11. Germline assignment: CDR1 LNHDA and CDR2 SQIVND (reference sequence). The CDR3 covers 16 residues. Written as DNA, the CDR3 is TGTGCCAGTAGCTCTACTACGGGGACAGGGGGATCACCCCTCCACTTT. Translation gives CASSSTTGTGGSPLHF.

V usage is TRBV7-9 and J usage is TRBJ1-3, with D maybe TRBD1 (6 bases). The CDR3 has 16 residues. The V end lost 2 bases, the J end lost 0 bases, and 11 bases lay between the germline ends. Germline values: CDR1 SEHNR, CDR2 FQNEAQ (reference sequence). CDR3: CASSLSGQISGNTIYF. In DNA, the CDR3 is TGTGCCAGCAGCTTATCTGGACAGATCTCTGGAAACACCATATATTTT. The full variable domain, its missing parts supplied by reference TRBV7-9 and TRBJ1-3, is DTGVSQNPRHKITKRGQNVTFRCDPISEHNRLYWYRQTLGQGPEFLTYFQNEAQLEKSRLLSDRFSAERPKGSFSTLEIQRTEQGDSAMYLCASSLSGQISGNTIYFGEGSWLTVV.

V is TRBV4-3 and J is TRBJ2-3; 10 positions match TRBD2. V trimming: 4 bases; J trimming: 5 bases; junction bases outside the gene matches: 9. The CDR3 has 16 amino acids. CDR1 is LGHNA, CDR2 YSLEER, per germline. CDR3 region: CASSRLLAGEVDTQYF. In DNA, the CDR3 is TGCGCCAGCAGCCGTTTGCTAGCGGGGGAGGTAGATACGCAGTATTTT.

For the CDR3, the DNA is TGTGCCAGCAGCTTTAAGACAGGGGCTGAAGCTTTCTTT. Translating gives CASSFKTGAEAFF. The V and J genes are TRBV7-2 and TRBJ1-1, with TRBD1 matching 8 bases. The germline CDR1 and CDR2 sequences are SGHTA and FQGNSA. The trim removed 3 bases at V and 6 bases at J, leaving 3 bases unmatched. The length of the CDR3 is 13 residues.

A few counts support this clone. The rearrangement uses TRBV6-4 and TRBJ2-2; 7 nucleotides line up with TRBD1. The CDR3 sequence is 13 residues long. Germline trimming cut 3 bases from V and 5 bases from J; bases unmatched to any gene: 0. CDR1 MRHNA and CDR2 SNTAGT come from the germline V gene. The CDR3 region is CASSEQGTGELFF. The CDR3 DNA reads TGTGCCAGCAGTGAACAGGGGACCGGGGAGCTGTTTTTT.

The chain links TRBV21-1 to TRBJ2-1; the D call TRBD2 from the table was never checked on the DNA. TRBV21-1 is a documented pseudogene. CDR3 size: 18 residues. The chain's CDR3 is CASSKVGTSGGVYNEQFF. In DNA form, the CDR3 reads TGTGCCAGCAGCAAAGTAGGCACTAGCGGGGGGGTTTACAATGAGCAGTTCTTC.

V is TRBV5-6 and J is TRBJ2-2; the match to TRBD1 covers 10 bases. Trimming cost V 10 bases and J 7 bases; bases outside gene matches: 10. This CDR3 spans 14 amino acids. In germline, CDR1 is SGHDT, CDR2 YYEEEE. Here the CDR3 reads CAYFGTGVVGELFF. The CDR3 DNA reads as TGTGCCTATTTCGGGACAGGGGTAGTCGGGGAGCTGTTTTTT.

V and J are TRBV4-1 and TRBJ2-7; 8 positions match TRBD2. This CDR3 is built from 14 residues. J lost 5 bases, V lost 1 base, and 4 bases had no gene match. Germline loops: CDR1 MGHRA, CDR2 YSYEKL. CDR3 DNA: TGCGCCAGCAGCCAAGCGGGAGGGTCTAACGAGCAGTACTTC. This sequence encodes CASSQAGGSNEQYF.

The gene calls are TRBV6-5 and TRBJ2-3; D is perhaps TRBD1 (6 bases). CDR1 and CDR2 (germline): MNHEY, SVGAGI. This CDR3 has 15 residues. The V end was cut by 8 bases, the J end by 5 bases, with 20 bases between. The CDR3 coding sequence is TGTGCCAGCTGGTCTGGGGGCGCCTACCAAGATACGCAGTATTTT. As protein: CASWSGGAYQDTQYF.

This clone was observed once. The CDR3 spells CASSRAAGGVYEQYF. In nucleotides, the CDR3 is TGTGCCAGCTCACGGGCGGCAGGGGGCGTGTACGAGCAGTACTTC. This chain links TRBV18 with TRBJ2-7; 8 bases align to TRBD1. The V gene's germline CDR1 is KGHSH and CDR2 LQKENI. V gave up 4 bases and J gave up 4 bases; unmatched junction bases: 9. This CDR3 is 15 amino acids long.

CDR3 residues: CATKPLQGWDYGYTF. As DNA, the CDR3 is TGCGCCACCAAACCGCTACAGGGGTGGGACTATGGCTACACCTTC. This rearrangement joins TRBV5-1 to TRBJ1-2, with TRBD1 matching over 7 bases. This CDR3 is built from 15 residues. V was pared by 9 bases and J by 3 bases, with 14 bases of the junction left unmatched. Germline CDR1 reads SGHRS; CDR2 reads YFSETQ.

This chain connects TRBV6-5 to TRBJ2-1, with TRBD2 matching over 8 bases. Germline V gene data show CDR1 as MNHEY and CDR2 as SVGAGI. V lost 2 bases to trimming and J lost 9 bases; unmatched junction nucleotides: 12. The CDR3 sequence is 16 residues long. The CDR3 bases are TGTGCCAGCAGTTACGGGGCTGAGCGGGAGTCTGGTGAGCAGTTCTTC. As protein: CASSYGAERESGEQFF.

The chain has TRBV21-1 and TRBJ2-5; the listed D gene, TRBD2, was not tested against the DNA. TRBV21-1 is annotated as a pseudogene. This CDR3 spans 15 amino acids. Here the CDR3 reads CASSKVIAGIETQYF. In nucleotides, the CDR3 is TGTGCCAGCAGCAAAGTGATAGCGGGAATAGAGACCCAGTACTTC.

In DNA, the CDR3 is TGTGCCAGCAGCTTTGGAGGGGAAATATACGAGCAGTACTTC. As protein: CASSFGGEIYEQYF. The chain uses TRBV7-9 and TRBJ2-7; D perhaps matches TRBD2 (6 bases). Trimming stripped 3 bases from V and 4 bases from J, with 13 bases between. This CDR3 region has 14 residues. The germline CDR1 and CDR2 sequences are SEHNR and FQNEAQ (reference sequence).

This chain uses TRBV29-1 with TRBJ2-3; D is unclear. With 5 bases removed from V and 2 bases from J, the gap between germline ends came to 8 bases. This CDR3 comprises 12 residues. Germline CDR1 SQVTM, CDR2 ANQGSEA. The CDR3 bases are TGCAGCGTTTCGCGTACCACAGATACGCAGTATTTT. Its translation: CSVSRTTDTQYF.

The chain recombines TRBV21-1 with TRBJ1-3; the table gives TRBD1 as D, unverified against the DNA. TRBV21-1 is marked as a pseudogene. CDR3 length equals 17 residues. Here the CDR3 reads CASRYWTGEISGNTIYF. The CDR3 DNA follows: TGTGCCAGCAGGTATTGGACAGGGGAGATCTCCGGAAACACCATATATTTT.

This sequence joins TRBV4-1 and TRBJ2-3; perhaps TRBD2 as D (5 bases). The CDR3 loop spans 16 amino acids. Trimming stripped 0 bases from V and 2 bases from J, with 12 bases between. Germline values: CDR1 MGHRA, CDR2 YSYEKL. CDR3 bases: TGCGCCAGCAGCCAAGATTTTGCTAGCTTCACAGATACGCAGTATTTT. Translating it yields CASSQDFASFTDTQYF.

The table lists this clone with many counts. CDR3 sequence (DNA): TGTGCCAGTAGTGGGACAGGGGGAAACACCATATATTTT. It codes for CASSGTGGNTIYF. The chain recombines TRBV19 with TRBJ1-3, with 9 nucleotides matching TRBD1. The CDR3 runs to 13 residues. Trimming at V came to 5 bases and at J to 4 bases, leaving 0 bases not matched to a gene. Looked up from germline, CDR1 is LNHDA and CDR2 is SQIVND (reference sequence). Full variable domain (remainder filled in from reference TRBV19 and TRBJ1-3): DGGITQSPKYLFRKEGQNVTLSCEQNLNHDAMYWYRQDPGQGLRLIYYSQIVNDFQKGDIAEGYSVSREKKESFPLTVTSAQKNPTAFYLCASSGTGGNTIYFGEGSWLTVV.

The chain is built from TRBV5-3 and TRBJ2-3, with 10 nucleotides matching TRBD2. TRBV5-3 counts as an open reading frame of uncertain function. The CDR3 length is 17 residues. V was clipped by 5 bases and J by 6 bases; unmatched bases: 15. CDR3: CARRSPGLAGAGDTQYF. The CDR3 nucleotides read TGTGCCAGAAGGTCCCCCGGGCTAGCGGGGGCTGGCGATACGCAGTATTTT.

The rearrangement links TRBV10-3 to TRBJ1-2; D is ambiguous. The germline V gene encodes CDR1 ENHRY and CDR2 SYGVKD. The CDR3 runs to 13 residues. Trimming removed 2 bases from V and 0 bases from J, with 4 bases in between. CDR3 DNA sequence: TGTGCCATCAGTGAGACGGCTAACTATGGCTACACCTTC. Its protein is CAISETANYGYTF.

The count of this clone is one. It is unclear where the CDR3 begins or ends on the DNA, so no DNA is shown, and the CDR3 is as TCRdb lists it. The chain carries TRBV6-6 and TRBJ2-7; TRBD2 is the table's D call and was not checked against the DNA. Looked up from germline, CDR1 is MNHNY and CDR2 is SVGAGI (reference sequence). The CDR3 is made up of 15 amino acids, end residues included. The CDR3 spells CASSSSSGSSYEQYF.

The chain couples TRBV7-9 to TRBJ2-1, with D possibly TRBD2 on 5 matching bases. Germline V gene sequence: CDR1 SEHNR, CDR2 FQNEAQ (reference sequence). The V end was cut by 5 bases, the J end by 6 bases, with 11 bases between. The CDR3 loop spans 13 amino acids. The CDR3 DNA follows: TGTGCCAGCAGCCCGGGATCGGGCAATGAGCAGTTCTTC. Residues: CASSPGSGNEQFF.

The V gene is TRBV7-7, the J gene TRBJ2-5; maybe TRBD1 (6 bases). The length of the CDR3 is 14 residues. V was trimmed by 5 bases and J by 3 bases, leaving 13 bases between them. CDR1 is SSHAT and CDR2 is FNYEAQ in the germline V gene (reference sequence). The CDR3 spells CASSEGQNKETQYF. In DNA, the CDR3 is TGTGCCAGCAGCGAAGGACAGAACAAAGAGACCCAGTACTTC. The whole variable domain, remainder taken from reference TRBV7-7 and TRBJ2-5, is GAGVSQSPRYKVTKRGQDVTLRCDPISSHATLYWYQQALGQGPEFLTYFNYEAQPDKSGLPSDRFSAERPEGSISTLTIQRTEQRDSAMYRCASSEGQNKETQYFGPGTRLLVL.

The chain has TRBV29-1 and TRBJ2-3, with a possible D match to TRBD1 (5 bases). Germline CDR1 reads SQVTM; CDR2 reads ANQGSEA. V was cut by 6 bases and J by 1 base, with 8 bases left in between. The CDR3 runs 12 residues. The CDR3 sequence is CSVDSGTDTQYF. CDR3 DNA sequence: TGCAGCGTCGACAGCGGCACAGATACGCAGTATTTT.

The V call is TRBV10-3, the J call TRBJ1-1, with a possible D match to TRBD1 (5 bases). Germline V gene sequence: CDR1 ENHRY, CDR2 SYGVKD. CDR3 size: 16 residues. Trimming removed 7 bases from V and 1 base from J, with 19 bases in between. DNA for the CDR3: TGTGCCATCAAGCTTGGGGCCTCAAGTGGGAACACTGAAGCTTTCTTT. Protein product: CAIKLGASSGNTEAFF.

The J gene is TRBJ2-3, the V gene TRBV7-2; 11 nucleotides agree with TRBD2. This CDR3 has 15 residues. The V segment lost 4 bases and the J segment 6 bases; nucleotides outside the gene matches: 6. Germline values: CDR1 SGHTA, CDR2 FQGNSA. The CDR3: CASSYSGGASDTQYF. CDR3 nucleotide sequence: TGTGCCAGCAGCTATAGCGGGGGGGCCTCCGATACGCAGTATTTT.

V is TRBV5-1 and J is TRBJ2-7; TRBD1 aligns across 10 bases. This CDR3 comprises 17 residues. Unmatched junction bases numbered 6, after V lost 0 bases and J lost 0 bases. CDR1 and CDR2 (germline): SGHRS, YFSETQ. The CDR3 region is CASSLVSRDRGSYEQYF. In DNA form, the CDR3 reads TGCGCCAGCAGCTTGGTGTCTCGGGACAGGGGCTCCTACGAGCAGTACTTC.